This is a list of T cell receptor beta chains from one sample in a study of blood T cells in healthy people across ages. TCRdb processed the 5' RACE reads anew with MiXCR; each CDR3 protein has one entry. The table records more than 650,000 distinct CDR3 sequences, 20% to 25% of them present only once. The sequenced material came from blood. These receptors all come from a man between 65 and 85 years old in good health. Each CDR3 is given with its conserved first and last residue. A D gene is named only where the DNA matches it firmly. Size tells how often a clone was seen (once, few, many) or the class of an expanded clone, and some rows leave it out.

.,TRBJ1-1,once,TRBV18,CASSPPTAGTEAFF,TGTGCCAGCTCACCACCGACGGCAGGAACTGAAGCTTTCTTT
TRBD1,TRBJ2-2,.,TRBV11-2,CASSLDRRQGIERANTGELFF,TGTGCCAGCAGCTTAGATAGGCGACAGGGAATAGAAAGGGCGAACACCGGGGAGCTGTTTTTT
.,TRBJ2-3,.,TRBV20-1,CSARDTGGSPGRPLYTDTQYF,TGCAGTGCTAGAGATACGGGGGGCTCGCCCGGGCGTCCGCTTTACACAGATACGCAGTATTTT
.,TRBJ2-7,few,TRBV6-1,CASSESPGRGLYEQYF,TGTGCCAGCAGTGAATCCCCAGGGCGAGGCCTATACGAGCAGTACTTC
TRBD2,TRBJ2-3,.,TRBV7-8,CASSLQRGWTDTQYF,TGTGCCAGCAGCTTACAGCGGGGGTGGACAGATACGCAGTATTTT
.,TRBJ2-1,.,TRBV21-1,CASSKVSRGSGVNGYNEQFF,TGTGCCAGCAGCAAAGTGTCGAGGGGTAGCGGGGTAAACGGCTACAATGAGCAGTTCTTC
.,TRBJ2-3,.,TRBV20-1,CSARNSGAPSTDTQYF,TGCAGTGCCCGGAATAGCGGCGCTCCAAGCACAGATACGCAGTATTTT
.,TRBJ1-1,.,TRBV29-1,CSVEGDSREAFF,TGCAGCGTTGAGGGCGACAGTAGAGAAGCTTTCTTT
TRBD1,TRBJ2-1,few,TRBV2,CASGTESYNEQFF,TGTGCCAGCGGGACAGAGAGCTACAATGAGCAGTTCTTC
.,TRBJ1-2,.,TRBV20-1,CSAHQSTGANYGYTF,TGCAGTGCTCACCAGTCTACTGGCGCTAACTATGGCTACACCTTC
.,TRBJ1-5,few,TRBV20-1,CSASRGVSNQPQHF,TGCAGTGCTAGCCGGGGGGTTAGCAATCAGCCCCAGCATTTT
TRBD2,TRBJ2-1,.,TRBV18,CASSPGTSVNEQFF,TGTGCCAGCTCACCCGGGACTAGCGTCAATGAGCAGTTCTTC
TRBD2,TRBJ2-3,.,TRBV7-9,CASSLGRAGVTDAQYF,TGTGCCAGCAGCTTAGGTCGAGCGGGAGTGACAGATGCGCAGTATTTT
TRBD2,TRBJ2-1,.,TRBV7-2,CASSPRTGGPSEQFF,TGTGCCAGCAGCCCCAGAACGGGAGGGCCTTCTGAGCAGTTCTTC
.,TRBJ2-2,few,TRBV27,CASSFRRGSNTGELFF,TGTGCCAGCAGTTTTCGTAGGGGCTCTAACACCGGGGAGCTGTTTTTT
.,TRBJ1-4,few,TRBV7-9,CASSLPAVTDAGKLFF,TGTGCCAGCAGCTTACCCGCGGTCACCGACGCTGGAAAACTGTTTTTT
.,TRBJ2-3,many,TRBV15,CATSRGVDVFTDTQYF,TGTGCCACCAGCAGAGGGGTCGATGTGTTCACAGATACGCAGTATTTT
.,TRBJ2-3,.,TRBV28,CASSLLLIRASTDTQYF,TGTGCCAGCAGTTTATTATTGATTCGCGCTAGCACAGATACGCAGTATTTT
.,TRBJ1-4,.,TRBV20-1,CSATGSAATNEKLFF,TGCAGTGCTACGGGCAGCGCAGCAACTAATGAAAAACTGTTTTTT
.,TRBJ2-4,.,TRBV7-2,CASSLGVGGSGKNIQYF,TGTGCCAGCAGCTTAGGGGTGGGGGGTAGTGGCAAAAACATTCAGTACTTC
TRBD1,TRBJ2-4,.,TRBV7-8,CASSLDRGTKNIQYF,TGTGCCAGCAGCTTAGACAGGGGCACCAAAAACATTCAGTACTTC
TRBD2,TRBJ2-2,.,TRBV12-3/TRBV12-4,CASGTSGFGELFF,TGTGCCAGCGGGACTAGTGGTTTCGGGGAGCTGTTTTTT
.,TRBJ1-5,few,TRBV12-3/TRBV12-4,CASSLTFPNSNQPQHF,TGTGCCAGCAGTCTCACCTTCCCCAATAGCAATCAGCCCCAGCATTTT
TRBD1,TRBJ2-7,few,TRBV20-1,CSGTGFNEQYF,TGCAGTGGGACAGGGTTCAACGAGCAGTACTTC
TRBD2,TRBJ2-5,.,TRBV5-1,CASSLGIAGQETQYF,TGCGCCAGCAGCTTAGGAATAGCGGGGCAAGAGACCCAGTACTTC
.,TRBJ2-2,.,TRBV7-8,CASRSDRLNTGELVF,TGTGCCAGCAGGTCGGACAGATTGAACACCGGGGAGCTGGTTTTT
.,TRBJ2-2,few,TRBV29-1,CSGHSGSGELFF,TGCAGCGGGCACTCAGGGTCCGGGGAGCTGTTTTTT
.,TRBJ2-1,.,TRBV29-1,CSVANGKGEQFF,TGCAGCGTGGCGAACGGGAAGGGTGAGCAGTTCTTC
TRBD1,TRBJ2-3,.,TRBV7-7,CASSPGTVTDTQYF,TGTGCCAGCAGCCCTGGGACAGTCACAGATACGCAGTATTTT
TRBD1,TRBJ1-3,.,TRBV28,CATRGTGTESGNTIYF,TGTGCCACCAGAGGGACCGGGACAGAATCTGGAAACACCATATATTTT
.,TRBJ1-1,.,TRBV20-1,CSARAGIGTEAFF,TGCAGTGCTAGAGCGGGGATTGGCACTGAAGCTTTCTTT
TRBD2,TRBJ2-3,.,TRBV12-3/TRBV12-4,CASTQGLAGADMEYF,TGTGCCAGCACTCAGGGCCTAGCGGGAGCAGATATGGAGTATTTT
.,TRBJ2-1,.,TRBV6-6,CASSRLSGQTYNEQFF,TGTGCCAGCAGCCGACTTAGCGGACAAACCTACAATGAGCAGTTCTTC
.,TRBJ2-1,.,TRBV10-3,CAISAAEFREQFF,TGTGCCATCAGTGCGGCGGAGTTTCGTGAGCAGTTCTTC
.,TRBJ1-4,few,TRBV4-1,CASSQEKAPGEKLFF,TGCGCCAGCAGCCAAGAAAAGGCTCCTGGTGAAAAACTGTTTTTT
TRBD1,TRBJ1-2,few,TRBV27,CASSRDRHGYTF,TGTGCCAGCAGTAGGGACAGGCATGGCTACACCTTC
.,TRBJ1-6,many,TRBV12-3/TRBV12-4,CASTQRFRGSPLHF,TGTGCCAGCACCCAGCGGTTCCGGGGTTCACCCCTCCACTTT
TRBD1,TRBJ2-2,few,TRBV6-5,CASSHHVVGQGNTGELFF,TGTGCCAGCAGTCACCATGTGGTAGGACAGGGGAACACCGGGGAGCTGTTTTTT
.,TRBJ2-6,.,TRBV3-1,CASSQGGSFGSGANVLTF,TGTGCCAGCAGCCAAGGGGGAAGTTTTGGCTCTGGGGCCAACGTCCTGACTTTC
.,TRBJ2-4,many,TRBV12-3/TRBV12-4,CASSLVQGGLKNIQYF,TGTGCCAGCAGTTTAGTCCAGGGAGGTTTGAAAAACATTCAGTACTTC
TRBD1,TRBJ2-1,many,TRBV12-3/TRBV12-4,CASSWGQLNNEQFF,TGTGCCAGCAGTTGGGGACAGCTCAACAATGAGCAGTTCTTC
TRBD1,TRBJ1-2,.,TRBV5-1,CASSQHQGAGYGYTF,TGCGCCAGCAGCCAACATCAGGGGGCGGGCTATGGCTACACCTTC